Shown below are 20 T cell receptor beta chains from a single sample sequenced in a study of T cell responses to AZD1222 COVID-19 vaccine. Clones were sequenced by immunoSEQ multiplex PCR, and TCRdb holds only the in-frame ones, with some missing. The data show around 140,000 clones, 70% to 90% seen once. Sequenced here: peripheral blood, sampled 28 days after the second dose of the MenACWY control vaccine. These receptors all stem from an adult who received the MenACWY meningococcal vaccine as a control.

The V call is TRBV6-5, the J call TRBJ2-3; tentative D call: TRBD2 (6 bases). This CDR3 has 16 amino acids. CDR1 is MNHEY, CDR2 SVGAGI, per germline. Trimming cost V 4 bases and J 1 base, with 15 bases left between them. CDR3 bases: TGTGCCAGCAGTTTTGGGGGACTCACGGGCACAGATACGCAGTATTTT. Protein sequence: CASSFGGLTGTDTQYF.

As for this clone: The junction does not match germline at one end; this may be a read error. This chain links TRBV9 with TRBJ2-5; weak D call: TRBD2 (7 bases). CDR1 and CDR2 (germline): SGDLS, YYNGEE. The CDR3 is 15 residues long. Here the CDR3 DNA reads TGTGCCCGCAGCTTTGAGGGGGGGCGATGGGAGACCCAGTACTTC. Residues: CARSFEGGRWETQYF.

The chain links TRBV6-1 to TRBJ1-1; a weak D match, TRBD1 (5 bases). V shed 0 bases and J shed 1 base, with 9 bases lying between them. The CDR3 extends over 15 amino acids. Germline lookup yields CDR1 MNHNS and CDR2 SASEGT. The CDR3, as DNA: TGTGCCAGCAGTGAAGCGCCTGGGGGGAACACTGAAGCTTTCTTT. This encodes CASSEAPGGNTEAFF.

The chain is built from TRBV25-1 and TRBJ2-1; the match to TRBD1 covers 7 bases. The CDR3 loop spans 16 amino acids. Germline V CDR1 and CDR2: MGHDK, SYGVNS. Trimming cost V 6 bases and J 4 bases; bases outside gene matches: 12. DNA of the CDR3: TGTGCCAGCAGGGCCAGCGAGGGGGCAAGGTACAATGAGCAGTTCTTC. This sequence encodes CASRASEGARYNEQFF.

The chain recombines TRBV25-1 with TRBJ2-1; 10 bases fit TRBD2. The germline V gene encodes CDR1 MGHDK and CDR2 SYGVNS. V trimming: 5 bases; J trimming: 0 bases; junction bases outside the gene matches: 4. The CDR3 is made up of 16 amino acids. The CDR3 reads CASSQRTSGSYNEQFF. The CDR3, as DNA: TGTGCCAGCAGTCAGAGGACTAGCGGCTCCTACAATGAGCAGTTCTTC. Looking up the rest from reference TRBV25-1 and TRBJ2-1 gives the full variable domain: EADIYQTPRYLVIGTGKKITLECSQTMGHDKMYWYQQDPGMELHLIHYSYGVNSTEKGDLSSESTVSRIRTEHFPLTLESARPSHTSQYLCASSQRTSGSYNEQFFGPGTRLTVL.

This chain connects TRBV19 to TRBJ2-6; maybe TRBD1 (5 bases). The CDR3 sequence is 14 residues long. The germline V gene has CDR1 LNHDA and CDR2 SQIVND (reference sequence). The ends were cut back, 8 bases at V and 4 bases at J, with 12 bases in the middle. The chain's CDR3 is CASSWGLGANVLTF. CDR3 nucleotides: TGTGCCAGTTCTTGGGGCTTGGGGGCCAACGTCCTGACTTTC. Combining the CDR3 with reference TRBV19 and TRBJ2-6 gives the whole variable domain DGGITQSPKYLFRKEGQNVTLSCEQNLNHDAMYWYRQDPGQGLRLIYYSQIVNDFQKGDIAEGYSVSREKKESFPLTVTSAQKNPTAFYLCASSWGLGANVLTFGAGSRLTVL.

This clone was detected only once. The V and J genes are TRBV11-2 and TRBJ2-1; TRBD2 matches at 7 bases. Germline CDR1 and CDR2: SGHAT and FQNNGV. The CDR3 loop spans 14 amino acids. The J segment lost 10 bases and the V segment lost 4 bases, leaving 10 bases of the junction unmatched. In DNA form, the CDR3 reads TGTGCCAGCAGCTCATGGGGAGGGCCAAGGGAGCAGTTCTTC. Its protein product is CASSSWGGPREQFF.

J is TRBJ1-1 and V is TRBV23-1; D not certain. TRBV23-1 is an ORF for which the function is uncertain. Trimming pared 3 bases from V and 11 bases from J, leaving 22 bases between. CDR3 length: 15 amino acids. This chain's CDR3 is CASSHLPRPQQEAFF. CDR3 nucleotides: TGCGCCAGCAGTCATCTACCTCGACCTCAGCAAGAGGCTTTCTTT.

J is TRBJ2-2 and V is TRBV3-1 (or the pseudogene TRBV3-2), with D possibly matching TRBD1 (5 bases). Germline loops: CDR1 LGHDT, CDR2 YNNKEL (reference sequence). Trimming pared 6 bases from V and 2 bases from J, leaving 7 bases between. The CDR3 is 13 residues long. CDR3 DNA: TGTGCCAGCAGAAGGGGAAACACCGGGGAGCTGTTTTTT. Protein: CASRRGNTGELFF.

J is TRBJ1-1 and V is TRBV7-9, with D possibly TRBD1 on 6 matching bases. From germline, CDR1 is SEHNR and CDR2 FQNEAQ (reference sequence). The V end lost 3 bases, the J end lost 2 bases, and 13 bases lay between the germline ends. This CDR3 has 15 residues. This chain's CDR3 is CASSFERGGNTEAFF. The CDR3 DNA follows: TGTGCCAGCAGCTTCGAGAGGGGGGGTAACACTGAAGCTTTCTTT.

The chain links TRBV7-9 to TRBJ1-1; D remains ambiguous. The CDR3 totals 14 residues. Germline assignment: CDR1 SEHNR and CDR2 FQNEAQ (reference sequence). The V end was cut by 7 bases, the J end by 5 bases, with 17 bases between. The chain's CDR3 is CASIKGRFGTEAFF. DNA of the CDR3: TGTGCCAGCATCAAAGGGAGGTTTGGTACTGAAGCTTTCTTT.

The chain employs TRBV7-9 and TRBJ1-2, with 7 bases fitting TRBD1. The germline V gene has CDR1 SEHNR and CDR2 FQNEAQ (reference sequence). Losses at the gene ends were 6 bases for V and 2 bases for J; bases not matched to a gene: 9. The CDR3 spans 15 residues. The CDR3 coding sequence is TGTGCCAGCAGTCGACACGGACAGGCCAACTATGGCTACACCTTC. Amino acids: CASSRHGQANYGYTF.

The chain joins TRBV28 to TRBJ2-7, with D possibly being TRBD1 (6 bases). Per the germline V gene, CDR1 is MDHEN and CDR2 is SYDVKM. Trimming stripped 3 bases from V and 0 bases from J, with 12 bases between. This CDR3 spans 15 amino acids. CDR3 amino acids: CASSLLGATSYEQYF. The CDR3 DNA reads TGTGCCAGCAGTTTGTTGGGGGCTACCTCCTACGAGCAGTACTTC. Full variable domain (missing parts from reference TRBV28 and TRBJ2-7): DVKVTQSSRYLVKRTGEKVFLECVQDMDHENMFWYRQDPGLGLRLIYFSYDVKMKEKGDIPEGYSVSREKKERFSLILESASTNQTSMYLCASSLLGATSYEQYFGPGTRLTVT.

The chain couples TRBV10-3 to TRBJ2-5, with 10 bases lining up with TRBD1. The V segment lost 8 bases and the J segment 5 bases; nucleotides outside the gene matches: 5. The germline V gene encodes CDR1 ENHRY and CDR2 SYGVKD. The length of the CDR3 is 13 residues. CDR3 residues: CAIGTGAGETQYF. In DNA form, the CDR3 reads TGTGCCATCGGGACAGGGGCTGGGGAGACCCAGTACTTC.

V and J are TRBV7-2 and TRBJ1-4; 7 bases line up with TRBD1. CDR3 size: 15 residues. Germline loops: CDR1 SGHTA, CDR2 FQGNSA. V lost 2 bases and J lost 3; bases outside the gene matches: 3. CDR3 bases: TGTGCCAGCAGCTTAATGGGACAGTCTAATGAAAAACTGTTTTTT. Protein: CASSLMGQSNEKLFF.

The chain carries TRBV15 and TRBJ2-7; 9 positions agree with TRBD1. This CDR3 is 16 amino acids long. The V gene's germline CDR1 is LNHNV and CDR2 YYDKDF (reference sequence). V shed 5 bases and J 1 base; nucleotides not matched to a gene: 9. Here the CDR3 DNA reads TGTGCCACCAGCTCACAGGGGGCGGATGGTTCCTACGAGCAGTACTTC. It yields the protein CATSSQGADGSYEQYF.

The J gene is TRBJ2-4, the V gene TRBV11-3; TRBD1 agrees at 8 bases. Germline values: CDR1 SGHNT, CDR2 YENEEA. This CDR3 spans 16 amino acids. With 5 bases clipped from V and 3 bases from J, the junction kept 9 bases outside the gene matches. CDR3 region: CASSGPDREGKNIQYF. In DNA, the CDR3 is TGTGCCAGCAGCGGCCCGGACAGGGAAGGCAAAAACATTCAGTACTTC.

The rearrangement uses TRBV10-3 and TRBJ2-7, with D uncertain. CDR3 length: 14 amino acids. V lost 3 bases and J 1 base, leaving 10 bases between the germline ends. CDR1 ENHRY and CDR2 SYGVKD come from the germline V gene. CDR3 amino acids: CAISEGYGSYEQYF. CDR3 coding DNA: TGTGCCATCAGTGAAGGTTACGGGTCCTACGAGCAGTACTTC.

V gene TRBV7-2 combines with J gene TRBJ1-6; 8 positions match TRBD1. Germline V gene lookup returns CDR1 SGHTA and CDR2 FQGNSA. Trimming removed 1 base from V and 4 bases from J; junction bases left unmatched: 3. The CDR3 has 16 amino acids. CDR3 protein: CASSLETGGYNSPLHF. The CDR3 bases are TGTGCCAGCAGCTTAGAAACAGGGGGTTATAATTCACCCCTCCACTTT.

The rearrangement links TRBV11-2 to TRBJ2-1; TRBD2 matches at 11 bases. The germline CDR1 and CDR2 sequences are SGHAT and FQNNGV. The trim removed 3 bases at V and 4 bases at J, leaving 2 bases unmatched. The CDR3 is 15 amino acids. The DNA for the CDR3 is TGTGCCAGCAGCTTCCGGACTAGCGGGTACAATGAGCAGTTCTTC. This gives the protein CASSFRTSGYNEQFF.